This note documents a single T cell receptor (beta chain) sequence. As processed by the authors: From reference gene primer amplification, estimates of nucleated cell counts were derived. Method: immunoSEQ multiplex PCR; TCRdb's copy keeps in-frame clones and lacks some. V, J and clone size are those of that table, while D and trimming were read from the DNA. The data hold some 64,000 clones, with around nine tenths observed a single time. This sample was taken from a study of blood T cell repertoires in COVID-19. Whole-study context: Whether acute or convalescent, the COVID-19 samples came from the United States, Italy and Spain. Sample material is recorded as cDNA or gDNA derived from T cells, B-cell-depleted T cells, or PBMCs.

Germline V gives CDR1 KGHSH, CDR2 LQKENI. The CDR3 length is 16 residues. The J segment lost 0 bases and the V segment lost 5 bases, leaving 9 bases of the junction unmatched. This chain links TRBV18 with TRBJ2-7; 8 bases fit TRBD1. The sequence came from a man in his sixties or seventies with acute or convalescent COVID-19. The source material was peripheral blood. CDR3 sequence: CASSRGQAISSYEQYF. The DNA for the CDR3 is TGTGCCAGCTCAAGGGGACAGGCCATAAGCTCCTACGAGCAGTACTTC. Looking up the rest from reference TRBV18 and TRBJ2-7 gives the full variable domain: NAGVMQNPRHLVRRRGQEARLRCSPMKGHSHVYWYRQLPEEGLKFMVYLQKENIIDESGMPKERFSAEFPKEGPSILRIQQVVRGDSAAYFCASSRGQAISSYEQYFGPGTRLTVT.